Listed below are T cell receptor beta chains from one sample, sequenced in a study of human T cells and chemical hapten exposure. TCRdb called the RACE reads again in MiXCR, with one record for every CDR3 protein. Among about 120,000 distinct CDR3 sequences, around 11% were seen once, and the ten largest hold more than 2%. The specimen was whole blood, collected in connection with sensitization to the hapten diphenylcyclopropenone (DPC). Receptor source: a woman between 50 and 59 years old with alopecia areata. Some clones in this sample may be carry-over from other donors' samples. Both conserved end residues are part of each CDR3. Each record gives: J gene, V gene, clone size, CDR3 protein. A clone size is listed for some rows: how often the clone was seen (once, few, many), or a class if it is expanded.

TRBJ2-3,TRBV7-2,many,CASSGWGSTDTQYF
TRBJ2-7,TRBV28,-,CASSSRDRYFEQYF
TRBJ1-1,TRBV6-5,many,CASSSYRGTEAFF
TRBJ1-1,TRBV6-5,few,CASSAHPMNTEAFF
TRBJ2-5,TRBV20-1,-,CSARPPSGGKETQYF
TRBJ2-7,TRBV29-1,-,CSVDTGPRHEQYF
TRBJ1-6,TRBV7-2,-,CASSLVTQGSYNSPLHF
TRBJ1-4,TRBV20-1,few,CSADRTGGREKLFF
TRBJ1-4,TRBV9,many,CASSLGQSPVWREKLFF
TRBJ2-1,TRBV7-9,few,CAGSSTDNEQFF
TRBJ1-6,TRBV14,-,CASSQGGQGRSPLHF
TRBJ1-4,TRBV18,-,CASSGDRGEKLFF
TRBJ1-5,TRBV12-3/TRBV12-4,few,CASSHSGLANQPQHF
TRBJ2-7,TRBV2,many,CASQQGQVYHLYF
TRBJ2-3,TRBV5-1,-,CASSSASGGTDTQYF
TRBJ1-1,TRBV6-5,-,CASSYSIGLGTEAFF
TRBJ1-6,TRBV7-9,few,CASSSFSYNSPLHF
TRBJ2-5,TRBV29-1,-,CSVEDRGHQETQYF
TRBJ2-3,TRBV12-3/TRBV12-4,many,CASSGPKGTDTQYF
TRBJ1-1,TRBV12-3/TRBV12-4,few,CASSLFGGGTEAFF
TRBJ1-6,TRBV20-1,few,CSARDKREPLYNSPLHF
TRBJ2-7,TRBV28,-,CASSFTDIEQYF
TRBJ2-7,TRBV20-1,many,CSAREGSYEQYF
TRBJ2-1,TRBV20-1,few,CSARVGDVGTGWGRNEQFF
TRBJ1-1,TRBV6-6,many,CASSYGETEAFF
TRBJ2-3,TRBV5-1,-,CASSLDGAALTDTQYF